The 12 T cell receptor beta chains presented below share a single source sample, sequenced in a study of T-cell reconstitution after alpha-beta-depleted transplantation in children. Unique molecular identifiers were built into the TCRbeta library. One entry per CDR3 protein results from TCRdb running MiXCR on the PCR reads. The profile shows hundreds of thousands of distinct CDR3 sequences, around 13% of them singletons. Source: PBMCs, taken before TCRalphabeta/CD19-depleted stem cell transplant. These receptor sequences come from a girl aged 2-10 years with congenital amegakaryocytic thrombocytopenia, due to receive a stem cell transplant.

The chain couples TRBV11-1 to TRBJ2-2; tentatively, D is TRBD1 (5 bases). Germline V gene data show CDR1 as SGHAT and CDR2 as FQDESV (reference sequence). CDR3 length: 18 residues. The ends were cut back, 2 bases at V and 0 bases at J, with 16 bases in the middle. This CDR3 is CASSLPGRVHANTGELFF. Written as DNA, the CDR3 is TGTGCCAGCAGCTTACCGGGCAGGGTGCACGCGAACACCGGGGAGCTGTTTTTT. Filled out from reference TRBV11-1 and TRBJ2-2, the complete variable domain reads EAEVAQSPRYKITEKSQAVAFWCDPISGHATLYWYRQILGQGPELLVQFQDESVVDDSQLPKDRFSAERLKGVDSTLKIQPAELGDSAMYLCASSLPGRVHANTGELFFGEGSRLTVL.

The chain joins TRBV11-2 to TRBJ2-2; possible D gene TRBD1, 5 bases. Per the germline V gene, CDR1 is SGHAT and CDR2 is FQNNGV. The V and J ends lost 2 bases and 7 bases respectively, with 11 bases between them. This CDR3 has 14 amino acids. The CDR3 coding sequence is TGTGCCAGCAGCTTATTAAGGGGCGGCGGGGAGCTGTTTTTT. Its protein is CASSLLRGGGELFF.

Ten or more counts support this clonotype. The chain combines TRBV6-4 with TRBJ2-3; 9 bases fit TRBD1. The CDR3 is 15 residues long. Trimming cost V 2 bases and J 1 base; bases outside gene matches: 1. Germline assignment: CDR1 MRHNA and CDR2 SNTAGT. The CDR3 protein is CASSDRDRGTDTQYF. The CDR3 bases are TGTGCCAGCAGTGACCGGGACAGGGGCACAGATACGCAGTATTTT.

This clonotype was observed at least ten times. The genes are TRBV28 and TRBJ2-7, with no clear D. The ends were cut back, 6 bases at V and 9 bases at J, with 12 bases in the middle. The germline V gene encodes CDR1 MDHEN and CDR2 SYDVKM. The CDR3 is 11 amino acids. This chain's CDR3 is CASRNGELQYF. The CDR3 DNA sequence: TGTGCCAGCAGAAATGGAGAGCTGCAGTACTTC.

This clonotype showed up many times. This chain links TRBV7-6 with TRBJ2-1; 7 nucleotides align to TRBD2. This CDR3 comprises 15 residues. Germline CDR1 is SGHVS and CDR2 is FNYEAQ. V trimming: 2 bases; J trimming: 4 bases; junction bases outside the gene matches: 5. The CDR3 sequence: CASSLIREAYNEQFF. The CDR3 DNA sequence: TGTGCCAGCAGCTTAATCCGGGAGGCATACAATGAGCAGTTCTTC.

This clonotype was detected many times. This chain links TRBV5-1 with TRBJ2-7; 10 positions match TRBD2. CDR3 length: 14 residues. V lost 3 bases to trimming and J lost 3 bases; unmatched junction nucleotides: 3. From germline, CDR1 is SGHRS and CDR2 YFSETQ. The chain's CDR3 is CASSSAGGIYEQYF. CDR3 sequence (DNA): TGCGCCAGCAGCTCAGCGGGAGGGATCTACGAGCAGTACTTC.

This clonotype turned up a few times. This chain links TRBV18 with TRBJ2-5, with D possibly matching TRBD1 (6 bases). The CDR3 length is 13 residues. V was shortened by 5 bases and J by 1 base, with 8 bases between the two germline ends. Germline CDR1 KGHSH, CDR2 LQKENI. The CDR3 sequence: CASSIRGQETQYF. CDR3 DNA sequence: TGTGCCAGCTCAATCAGGGGCCAAGAGACCCAGTACTTC.

This clonotype has more than one count but fewer than ten. The CDR3 DNA reads TGTGCCAGCAGAGGGGTCCGGGGCAGGACATATGGCTACACCTTC. It specifies CASRGVRGRTYGYTF. This chain links TRBV12-3 or TRBV12-4 with TRBJ1-2; TRBD1 is a possible D gene (5 bases). The V and J ends lost 6 bases and 5 bases respectively, with 19 bases between them. The CDR3 covers 15 residues.

V gene TRBV10-3 combines with J gene TRBJ1-2; the D is unclear. This CDR3 has 15 amino acids. Germline loops: CDR1 ENHRY, CDR2 SYGVKD. V lost 0 bases and J lost 4, with 12 bases in between. The CDR3 region has the DNA TGTGCCATCAGTGAGTCGGGTCTAAACCGCTATGGCTACACCTTC. It encodes CAISESGLNRYGYTF.

The rearrangement uses TRBV7-9 and TRBJ2-1; 9 bases map to TRBD2. Germline CDR1 is SEHNR and CDR2 is FQNEAQ (reference sequence). The ends lost 2 bases at V and 4 bases at J; junction bases unmatched: 6. CDR3 length equals 16 residues. CDR3 nucleotides: TGTGCCAGCAGCTTAACTCTAGCGGGAAAGTACAATGAGCAGTTCTTC. Encoded protein: CASSLTLAGKYNEQFF.

This clonotype came up many times. The chain couples TRBV5-1 to TRBJ2-3, with D uncertain. This CDR3 spans 15 amino acids. Trimming pared 2 bases from V and 2 bases from J, leaving 12 bases between. Germline CDR1 SGHRS, CDR2 YFSETQ. This CDR3 reads CASSFDGPNTDTQYF. DNA for the CDR3: TGCGCCAGCAGCTTTGACGGTCCTAACACAGATACGCAGTATTTT.

This clonotype was seen a few times. The chain carries TRBV15 and TRBJ2-1, with 9 bases identical to TRBD1. Germline V gene lookup returns CDR1 LNHNV and CDR2 YYDKDF (reference sequence). This CDR3 has 12 amino acids. V shed 10 bases, J shed 7 bases, and the junction held 5 bases outside the gene matches. The CDR3, as DNA: TGTGCCATCGACAGGGGGGTGAATGAGCAGTTCTTC. It translates to CAIDRGVNEQFF.